The T cell receptor (beta chain) described here comes from a study of T cells after yellow fever vaccination. With regard to this clonotype: Antigen unknown.

The CDR3 sequence is 14 residues long. The V gene's germline CDR1 is SGHRS and CDR2 YFSETQ. Trimming stripped 1 base from V and 0 bases from J, with 8 bases between. In TCRdb, the 5' RACE reads were re-called with MiXCR into one record per CDR3 protein. The sample has a few hundred thousand distinct CDR3 sequences, over 4.5% seen once. Study observations and caveats: Contaminants from the bulk population, in the form of abundant clonotypes, could be found in FACS-sorted repertoires. Boosting was followed by the reappearance of most primary-vaccination clones (just under 98% CD4, under 90% CD8). Though weaker, the secondary response peaked faster, on day 5 versus 15. Only a small proportion of the clonotypes turned up in both the CD4 and the CD8 compartments, likely arising from convergent recombination.

The origin of this receptor is a man aged 18 to 30 who received the YFV17D yellow fever vaccine. The sample was CD4+ T cells sorted from PBMCs, taken on the day of the yellow fever booster vaccination. V is TRBV5-1 and J is TRBJ2-7; no reliable D call. CDR3 sequence reads: CASSLRQDSYEQYF. The DNA for the CDR3 is TGCGCCAGCAGCTTGAGGCAGGACTCCTACGAGCAGTACTTC.